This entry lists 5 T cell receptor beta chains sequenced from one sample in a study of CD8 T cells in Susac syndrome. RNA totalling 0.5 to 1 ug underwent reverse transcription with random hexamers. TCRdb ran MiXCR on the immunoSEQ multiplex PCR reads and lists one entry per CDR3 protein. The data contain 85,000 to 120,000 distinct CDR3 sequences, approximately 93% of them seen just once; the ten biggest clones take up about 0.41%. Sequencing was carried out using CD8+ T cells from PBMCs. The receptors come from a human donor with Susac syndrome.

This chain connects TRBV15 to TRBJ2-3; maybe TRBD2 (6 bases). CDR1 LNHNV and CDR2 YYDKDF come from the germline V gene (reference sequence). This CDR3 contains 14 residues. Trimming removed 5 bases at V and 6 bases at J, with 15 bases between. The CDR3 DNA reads TGTGCCACCAGCTTTCGGGGGTCCCAGGATACGCAGTATTTT. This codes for CATSFRGSQDTQYF.

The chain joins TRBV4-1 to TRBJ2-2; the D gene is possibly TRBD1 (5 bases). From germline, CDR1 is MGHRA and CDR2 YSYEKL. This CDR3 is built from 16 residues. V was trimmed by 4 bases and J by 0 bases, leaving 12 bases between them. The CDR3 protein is CASSPPQGANTGELFF. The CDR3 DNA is TGCGCCAGCAGCCCCCCCCAAGGGGCGAACACCGGGGAGCTGTTTTTT.

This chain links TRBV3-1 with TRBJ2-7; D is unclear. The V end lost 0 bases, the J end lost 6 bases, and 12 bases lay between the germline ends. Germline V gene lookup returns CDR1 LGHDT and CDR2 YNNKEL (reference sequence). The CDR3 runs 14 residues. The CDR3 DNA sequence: TGTGCCAGCAGCCAAGATCTGGCTAGTAGCGAGCAGTACTTC. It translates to CASSQDLASSEQYF.

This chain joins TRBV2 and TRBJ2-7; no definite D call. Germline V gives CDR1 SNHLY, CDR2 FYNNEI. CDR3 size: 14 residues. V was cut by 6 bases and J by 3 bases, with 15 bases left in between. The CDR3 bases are TGTGCCAGCAGAGTCGGACGGATCCGCTACGAGCAGTACTTC. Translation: CASRVGRIRYEQYF.

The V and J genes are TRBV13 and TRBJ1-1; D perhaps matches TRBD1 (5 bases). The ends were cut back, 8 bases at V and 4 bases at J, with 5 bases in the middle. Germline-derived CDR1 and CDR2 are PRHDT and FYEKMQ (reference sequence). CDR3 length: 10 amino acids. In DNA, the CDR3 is TGTGCCAGCGGGGGCACTGAAGCTTTCTTT. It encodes CASGGTEAFF.